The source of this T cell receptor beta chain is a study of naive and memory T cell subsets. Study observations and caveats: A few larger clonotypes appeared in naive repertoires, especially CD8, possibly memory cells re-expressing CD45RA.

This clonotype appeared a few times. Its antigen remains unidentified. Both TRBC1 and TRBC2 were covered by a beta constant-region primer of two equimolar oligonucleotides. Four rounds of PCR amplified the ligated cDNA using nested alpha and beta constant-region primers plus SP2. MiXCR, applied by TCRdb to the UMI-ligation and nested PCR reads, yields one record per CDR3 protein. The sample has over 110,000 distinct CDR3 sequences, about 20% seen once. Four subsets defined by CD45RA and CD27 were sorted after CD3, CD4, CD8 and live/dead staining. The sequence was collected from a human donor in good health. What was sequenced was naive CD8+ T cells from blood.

For the CDR3, the DNA is TGTGCCTGGAGTTTTTCACCAGGGACTAGCAATGAGCAGTTCTTC. Translated, it gives CAWSFSPGTSNEQFF. The V call is TRBV30, the J call TRBJ2-1; TRBD2 matches 8 bases. CDR3 length: 15 amino acids. Germline V gives CDR1 GTSNPN, CDR2 SVGIG (reference sequence). J lost 6 bases, V lost 2 bases, and 9 bases had no gene match.